Each of the 10 T cell receptor beta chains below was sequenced from the same sample in a study of beta chain features in type 1 diabetes. Regarding the study as a whole: Shortening that was moderate but significant affected the TCRB CDR3s of Type 1 diabetes patients in all four CD4+ subsets.

Their specific antigens are unknown. cDNA synthesis used the whole RNA isolate, giving expressed TCRB sequences. Sequencing used immunoSEQ multiplex PCR; TCRdb keeps in-frame clones, though not all of them. The sample includes about 41,000 clones, 66% of them seen just once. What was sequenced was Tregs from blood. All receptors come from a man younger than 40 with type 1 diabetes. Some clones in this sample may be carry-over from other donors' samples.

This clone has just a few counts. V usage is TRBV30 and J usage is TRBJ2-3; 9 nucleotides align to TRBD1. This CDR3 has 14 residues. Germline V lookup: CDR1 GTSNPN, CDR2 SVGIG (reference sequence). V shed 7 bases and J 4 bases; nucleotides not matched to a gene: 9. Written as DNA, the CDR3 is TGTGCCTCCCGGACAGGGGTTGTGGCAGATACGCAGTATTTT. Translated: CASRTGVVADTQYF.

The count of this clone is one. The genes are TRBV6-5 and TRBJ2-7; the match to TRBD2 covers 7 bases. The CDR3 spans 16 residues. The germline V gene encodes CDR1 MNHEY and CDR2 SVGAGI. J was trimmed by 4 bases and V by 4 bases; bases with no gene match: 13. The CDR3 is CASSSSGGGYFYEQYF. CDR3 DNA sequence: TGTGCCAGCAGTTCCAGTGGCGGGGGATACTTTTACGAGCAGTACTTC.

The genes are TRBV10-2 and TRBJ2-7, with D maybe TRBD1 (6 bases). Trimming pared 11 bases from V and 4 bases from J, leaving 15 bases between. Germline values: CDR1 WSHSY, CDR2 SAAADI. The CDR3 has 12 amino acids. CDR3 loop: CAGGQGRYEQYF. The CDR3 nucleotides are TGCGCCGGCGGTCAGGGGAGATACGAGCAGTACTTC.

This chain joins TRBV13 and TRBJ2-3; 8 bases are a match to TRBD2. The CDR3 length is 18 residues. V dropped 2 bases and J dropped 4; count of bases not matched to a gene: 14. The germline gives CDR1 PRHDT, CDR2 FYEKMQ (reference sequence). CDR3 coding DNA: TGTGCCAGCAGCTTAAGTCCCCATAGAGCGGGGGCGTCAGATACGCAGTATTTT. As protein: CASSLSPHRAGASDTQYF.

The rearrangement links TRBV2 to TRBJ2-1, with TRBD1 matching over 7 bases. J was trimmed by 12 bases and V by 4 bases; bases with no gene match: 9. CDR1 and CDR2 (germline): SNHLY, FYNNEI. The CDR3 consists of 13 residues. CDR3 sequence (DNA): TGTGCCAGCAGTGTTAGGGGGCCCGGAGGGCAGTTCTTC. It specifies CASSVRGPGGQFF.

The chain links TRBV2 to TRBJ2-1; possibly TRBD2 for D (6 bases). The CDR3 spans 12 residues. CDR1 and CDR2 (germline): SNHLY, FYNNEI. V was cut by 0 bases and J by 9 bases, with 6 bases left in between. The CDR3 DNA reads as TGTGCCAGCAGTGAAGCTAGCGGTGAGCAGTTCTTC. Translating gives CASSEASGEQFF.

This clone was detected a few times. The V gene is TRBV6-6, the J gene TRBJ1-1; D uncertain. Deletions cut 0 bases from V and 7 bases from J, with 15 bases between. Looked up from germline, CDR1 is MNHNY and CDR2 is SVGAGI (reference sequence). CDR3 length equals 15 residues. CDR3 DNA: TGTGCCAGCAGTTACTCCCATGCCGGGTCCGGTGAAGCTTTCTTT. As protein: CASSYSHAGSGEAFF.

This clone has a handful of counts. The J gene is TRBJ1-1, the V gene TRBV5-1; TRBD1 is a possible D gene (6 bases). The CDR3 sequence is 13 residues long. The V end was cut by 4 bases, the J end by 1 base, with 8 bases between. In germline, CDR1 is SGHRS, CDR2 YFSETQ. CDR3 coding DNA: TGCGCCAGCAGCGTGGACAGGAACACTGAAGCTTTCTTT. It specifies CASSVDRNTEAFF.

This clone was counted between two and nine times. The rearrangement uses TRBV7-4 and TRBJ2-4; weak D call: TRBD1 (5 bases). The CDR3 runs 12 residues. Trimming pared 5 bases from V and 11 bases from J, leaving 13 bases between. Germline CDR1 and CDR2: SGHVT and SQSDAQ. CDR3 loop: CASSTQGLFQYF. In DNA, the CDR3 is TGTGCCAGCAGCACGCAGGGATTGTTTCAGTACTTC.

This chain's CDR3 is CAWTRGSHEQYF. The DNA of the CDR3 is TGTGCCTGGACTAGGGGTTCCCACGAGCAGTACTTC. The V and J genes are TRBV30 and TRBJ2-7, with D tentatively TRBD1 (5 bases). The germline gives CDR1 GTSNPN, CDR2 SVGIG (reference sequence). Trimming removed 4 bases from V and 5 bases from J, with 12 bases in between. The CDR3 covers 12 residues.